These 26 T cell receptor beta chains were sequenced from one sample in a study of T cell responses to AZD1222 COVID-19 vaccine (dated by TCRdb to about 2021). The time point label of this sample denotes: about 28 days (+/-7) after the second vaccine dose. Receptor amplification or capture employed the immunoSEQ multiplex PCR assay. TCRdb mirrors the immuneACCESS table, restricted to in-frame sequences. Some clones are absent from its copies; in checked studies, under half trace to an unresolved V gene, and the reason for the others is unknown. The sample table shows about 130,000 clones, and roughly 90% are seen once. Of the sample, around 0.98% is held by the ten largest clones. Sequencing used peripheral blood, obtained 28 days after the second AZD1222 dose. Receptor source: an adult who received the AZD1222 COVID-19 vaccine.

The CDR3 reads CASSGQTGGRETQYF. CDR3 coding DNA: TGTGCCAGCAGCGGACAGACAGGGGGCAGGGAGACCCAGTACTTC. The genes are TRBV7-9 and TRBJ2-5; 10 bases map to TRBD1. Trimming cost V 5 bases and J 5 bases; bases outside gene matches: 8. Per germline, CDR1 SEHNR and CDR2 FQNEAQ (reference sequence). This CDR3 has 15 residues.

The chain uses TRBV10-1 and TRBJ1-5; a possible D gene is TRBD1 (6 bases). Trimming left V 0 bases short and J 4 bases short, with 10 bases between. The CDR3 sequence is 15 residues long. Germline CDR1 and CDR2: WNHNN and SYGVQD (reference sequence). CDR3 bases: TGCGCCAGCAGTGAGTCAACAAGGGGGAATCAGCCCCAGCATTTT. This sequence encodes CASSESTRGNQPQHF.

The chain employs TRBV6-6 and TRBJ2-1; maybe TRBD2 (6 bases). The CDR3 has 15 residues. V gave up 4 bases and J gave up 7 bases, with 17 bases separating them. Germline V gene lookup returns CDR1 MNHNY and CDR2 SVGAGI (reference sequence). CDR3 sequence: CASSSSPVAANEQFF. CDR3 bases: TGTGCCAGCAGTTCGTCTCCGGTAGCGGCAAATGAGCAGTTCTTC.

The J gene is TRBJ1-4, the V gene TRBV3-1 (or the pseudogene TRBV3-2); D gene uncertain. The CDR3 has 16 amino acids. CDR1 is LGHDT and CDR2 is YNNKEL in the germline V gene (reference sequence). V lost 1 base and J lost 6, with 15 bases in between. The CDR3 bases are TGTGCCAGCAGCCAAGCGGCAGGCTACAAGGATGAAAAACTGTTTTTT. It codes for CASSQAAGYKDEKLFF.

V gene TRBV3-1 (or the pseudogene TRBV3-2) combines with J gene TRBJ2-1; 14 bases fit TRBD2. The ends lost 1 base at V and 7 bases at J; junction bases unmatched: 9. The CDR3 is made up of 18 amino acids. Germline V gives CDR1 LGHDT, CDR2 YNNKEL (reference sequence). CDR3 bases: TGTGCCAGCAGCCAAGTGGCGACTAGCGGGAGGGAAAAGAATGAGCAGTTCTTC. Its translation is CASSQVATSGREKNEQFF.

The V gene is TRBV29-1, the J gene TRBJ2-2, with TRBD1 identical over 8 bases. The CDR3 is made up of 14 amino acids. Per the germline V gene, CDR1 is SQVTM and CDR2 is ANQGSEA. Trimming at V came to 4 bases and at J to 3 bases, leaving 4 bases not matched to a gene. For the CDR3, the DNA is TGCAGCGTTGGACAGGGGTTCCACACCGGGGAGCTGTTTTTT. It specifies CSVGQGFHTGELFF.

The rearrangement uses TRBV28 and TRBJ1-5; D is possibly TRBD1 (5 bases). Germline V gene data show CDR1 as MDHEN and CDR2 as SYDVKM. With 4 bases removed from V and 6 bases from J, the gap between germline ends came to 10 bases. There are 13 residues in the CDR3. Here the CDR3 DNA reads TGTGCCAGCAGTTATCAGGGCGGTCAGCCCCAGCATTTT. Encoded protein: CASSYQGGQPQHF.

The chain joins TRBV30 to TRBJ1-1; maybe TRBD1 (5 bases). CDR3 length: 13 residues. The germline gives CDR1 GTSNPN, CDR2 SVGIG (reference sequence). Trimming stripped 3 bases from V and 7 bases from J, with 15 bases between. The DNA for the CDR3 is TGTGCCTGGAGGCGCAGGGAATCCGGTGAAGCTTTCTTT. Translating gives CAWRRRESGEAFF.

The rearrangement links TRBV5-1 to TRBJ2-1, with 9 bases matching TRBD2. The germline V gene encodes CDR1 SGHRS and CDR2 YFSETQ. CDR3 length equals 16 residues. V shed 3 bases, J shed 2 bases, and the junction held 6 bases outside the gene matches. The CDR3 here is CASSYNRLAAYNEQFF. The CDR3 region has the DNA TGCGCCAGCAGCTACAACCGACTAGCGGCCTACAATGAGCAGTTCTTC.

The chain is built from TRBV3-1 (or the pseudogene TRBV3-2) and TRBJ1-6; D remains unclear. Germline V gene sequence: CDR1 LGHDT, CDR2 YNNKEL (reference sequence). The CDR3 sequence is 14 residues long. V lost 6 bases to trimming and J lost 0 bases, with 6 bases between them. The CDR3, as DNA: TGTGCCAGCAGACATAGCTCCTATAATTCACCCCTCCACTTT. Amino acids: CASRHSSYNSPLHF.

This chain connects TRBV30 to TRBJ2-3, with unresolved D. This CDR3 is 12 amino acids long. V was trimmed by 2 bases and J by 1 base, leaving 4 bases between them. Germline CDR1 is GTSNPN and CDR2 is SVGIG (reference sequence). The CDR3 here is CAWSPGTDTQYF. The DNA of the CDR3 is TGTGCCTGGAGTCCCGGCACAGATACGCAGTATTTT.

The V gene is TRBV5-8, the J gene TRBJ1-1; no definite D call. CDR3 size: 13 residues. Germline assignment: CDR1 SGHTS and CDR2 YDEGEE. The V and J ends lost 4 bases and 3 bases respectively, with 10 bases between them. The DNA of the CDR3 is TGTGCCAGCAGCCGTCCGAGCTACACTGAAGCTTTCTTT. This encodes CASSRPSYTEAFF.

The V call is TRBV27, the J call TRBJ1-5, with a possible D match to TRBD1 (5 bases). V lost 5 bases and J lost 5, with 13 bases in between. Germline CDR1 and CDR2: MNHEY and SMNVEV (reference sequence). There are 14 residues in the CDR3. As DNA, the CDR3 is TGTGCCAGCAGTCTAGACAGAGGCTATCAGCCCCAGCATTTT. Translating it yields CASSLDRGYQPQHF.

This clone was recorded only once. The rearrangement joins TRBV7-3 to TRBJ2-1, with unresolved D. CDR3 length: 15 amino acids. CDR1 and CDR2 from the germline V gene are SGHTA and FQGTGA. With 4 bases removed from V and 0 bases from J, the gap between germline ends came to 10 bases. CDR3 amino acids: CASSSYMSSYNEQFF. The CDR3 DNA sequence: TGTGCCAGCAGCTCCTATATGAGCTCCTACAATGAGCAGTTCTTC.

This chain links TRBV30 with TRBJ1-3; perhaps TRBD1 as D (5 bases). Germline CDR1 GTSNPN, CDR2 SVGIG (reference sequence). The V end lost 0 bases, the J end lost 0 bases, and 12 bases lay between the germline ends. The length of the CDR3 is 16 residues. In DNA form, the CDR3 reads TGTGCCTGGAGTGTACACGGGACTCTCTCTGGAAACACCATATATTTT. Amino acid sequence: CAWSVHGTLSGNTIYF.

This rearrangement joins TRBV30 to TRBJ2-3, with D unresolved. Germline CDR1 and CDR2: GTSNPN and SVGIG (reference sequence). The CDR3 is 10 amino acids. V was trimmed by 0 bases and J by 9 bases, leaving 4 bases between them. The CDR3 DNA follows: TGTGCCTGGAGTGTTGGCACGCAGTATTTT. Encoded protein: CAWSVGTQYF.

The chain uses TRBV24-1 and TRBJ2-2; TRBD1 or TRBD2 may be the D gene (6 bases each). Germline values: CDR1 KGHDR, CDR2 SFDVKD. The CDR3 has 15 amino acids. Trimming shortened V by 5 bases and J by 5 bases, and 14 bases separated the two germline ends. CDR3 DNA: TGTGCCACCAGTGCGTCCGGGGGCGGGACCGGGGAGCTGTTTTTT. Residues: CATSASGGGTGELFF.

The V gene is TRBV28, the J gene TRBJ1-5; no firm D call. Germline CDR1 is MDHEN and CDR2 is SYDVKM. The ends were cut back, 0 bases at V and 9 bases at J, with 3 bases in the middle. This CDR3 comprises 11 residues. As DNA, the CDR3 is TGTGCCAGCAGTTTATGGGGGCCCCAGCATTTT. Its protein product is CASSLWGPQHF.

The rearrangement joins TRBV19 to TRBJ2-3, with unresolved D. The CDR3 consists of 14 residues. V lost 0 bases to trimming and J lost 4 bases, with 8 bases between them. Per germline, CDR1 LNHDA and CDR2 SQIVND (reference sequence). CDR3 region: CASSIEGGADTQYF. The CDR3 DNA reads TGTGCCAGTAGTATAGAAGGTGGGGCAGATACGCAGTATTTT.

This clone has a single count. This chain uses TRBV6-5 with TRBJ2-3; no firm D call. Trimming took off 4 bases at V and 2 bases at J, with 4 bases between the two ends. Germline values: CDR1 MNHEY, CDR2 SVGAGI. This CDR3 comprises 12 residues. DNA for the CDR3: TGTGCCAGCAGTTCAACCACAGATACGCAGTATTTT. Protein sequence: CASSSTTDTQYF.

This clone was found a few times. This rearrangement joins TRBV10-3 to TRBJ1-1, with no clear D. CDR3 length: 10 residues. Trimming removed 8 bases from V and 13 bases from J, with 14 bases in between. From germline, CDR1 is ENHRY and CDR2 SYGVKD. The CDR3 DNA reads TGTGCCATCGATGGGGAGTTGGGTTTCTTT. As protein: CAIDGELGFF.

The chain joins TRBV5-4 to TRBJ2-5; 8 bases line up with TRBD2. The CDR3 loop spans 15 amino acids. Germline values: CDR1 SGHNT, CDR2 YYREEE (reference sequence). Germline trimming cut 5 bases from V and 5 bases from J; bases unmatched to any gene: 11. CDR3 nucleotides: TGTGCCAGCAGGGCCGGGAGGGAAGCCCATGAGACCCAGTACTTC. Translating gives CASRAGREAHETQYF.

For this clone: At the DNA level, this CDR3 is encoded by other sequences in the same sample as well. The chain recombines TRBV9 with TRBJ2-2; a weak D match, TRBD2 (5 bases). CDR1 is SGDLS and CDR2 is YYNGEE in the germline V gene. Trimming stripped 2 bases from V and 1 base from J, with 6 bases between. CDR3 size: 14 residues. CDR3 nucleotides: TGTGCCAGCAGCGTTCGGGGGAACACCGGGGAGCTGTTTTTT. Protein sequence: CASSVRGNTGELFF.

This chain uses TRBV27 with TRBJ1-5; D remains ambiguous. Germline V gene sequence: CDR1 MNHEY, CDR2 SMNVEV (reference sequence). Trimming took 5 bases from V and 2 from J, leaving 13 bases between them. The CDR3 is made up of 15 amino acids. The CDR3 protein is CASSPLIRGNQPQHF. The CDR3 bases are TGTGCCAGCAGTCCCCTCATAAGGGGCAATCAGCCCCAGCATTTT.

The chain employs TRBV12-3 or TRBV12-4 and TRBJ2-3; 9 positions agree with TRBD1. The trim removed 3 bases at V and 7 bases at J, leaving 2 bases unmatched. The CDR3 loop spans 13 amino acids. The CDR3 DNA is TGTGCCAGCAGTTTCGGGACAGGGTATACGCAGTATTTT. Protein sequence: CASSFGTGYTQYF.

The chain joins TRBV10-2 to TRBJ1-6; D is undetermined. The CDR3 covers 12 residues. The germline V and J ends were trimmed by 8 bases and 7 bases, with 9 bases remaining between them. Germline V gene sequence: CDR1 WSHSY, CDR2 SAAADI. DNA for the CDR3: TGCGCCAGCTCCCATAAAAATTCACCCCTCCACTTT. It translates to CASSHKNSPLHF.